The clone carrying this TCR beta chain appeared a few times. The antigen is not known. This sample is part of a study of response to subunit inactivated influenza vaccine. Study conclusions and caveats: After each seasonal influenza vaccination, few new T cells are recruited, the authors suggested.

CDR1 and CDR2 from the germline V gene are ENHRY and SYGVKD. There are 13 residues in the CDR3. Trimming left V 11 bases short and J 7 bases short, with 17 bases between. TCRdb re-derived calls from the RT-PCR reads in MiXCR, one entry per CDR3 protein. The sample holds roughly 700,000 distinct CDR3 sequences, 15% to 18% seen once. The material sequenced was PBMCs from blood, taken about 13 days after vaccination. The sequence was obtained from a middle-aged man who received an inactivated influenza vaccine. The chain recombines TRBV10-3 with TRBJ2-2, with D possibly matching TRBD2 (6 bases). DNA for the CDR3: TGTGCCGCCGGTCTTGGGACTGTCGGGGAGCTGTTTTTT. Its translation: CAAGLGTVGELFF.